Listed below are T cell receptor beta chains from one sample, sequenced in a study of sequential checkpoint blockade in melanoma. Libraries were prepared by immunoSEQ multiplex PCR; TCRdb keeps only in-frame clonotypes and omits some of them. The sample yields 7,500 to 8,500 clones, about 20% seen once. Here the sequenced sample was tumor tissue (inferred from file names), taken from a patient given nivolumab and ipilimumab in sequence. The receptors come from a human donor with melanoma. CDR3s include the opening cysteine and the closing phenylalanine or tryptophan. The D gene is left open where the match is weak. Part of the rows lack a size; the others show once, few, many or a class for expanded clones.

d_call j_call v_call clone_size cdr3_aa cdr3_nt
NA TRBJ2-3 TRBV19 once CASSMAASSTTDTQYF TGTGCCAGTAGTATGGCCGCATCCTCCACCACAGATACGCAGTATTTT
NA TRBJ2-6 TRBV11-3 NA CASSAGSGANVLTF TGTGCCAGCAGCGCTGGATCTGGGGCCAACGTCCTGACTTTC
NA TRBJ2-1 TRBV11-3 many CASSKDEGSYNEQFF TGTGCCAGCAGCAAGGATGAGGGGTCCTACAATGAGCAGTTCTTC
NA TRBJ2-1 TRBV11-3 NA CASSWESGSNEQFF TGTGCCAGCAGCTGGGAGTCGGGTTCCAATGAGCAGTTCTTC
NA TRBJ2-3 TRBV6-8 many CASSYGLSPGPDTQYF TGTGCCAGCAGTTACGGGCTCTCCCCCGGTCCAGATACGCAGTATTTT
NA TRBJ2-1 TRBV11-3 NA CASSLDTAIYNEQFF TGTGCCAGCAGCTTAGATACTGCTATCTACAATGAGCAGTTCTTC
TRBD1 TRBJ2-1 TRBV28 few CASSSWGQGFDEQFF TGTGCCAGCAGTAGCTGGGGACAGGGGTTCGATGAGCAGTTCTTC
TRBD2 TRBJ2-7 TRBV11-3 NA CASSYASGTYEQYF TGTGCCAGCAGCTACGCTAGCGGTACCTACGAGCAGTACTTC
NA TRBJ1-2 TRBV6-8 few CASSYSPTDYGYTF TGTGCCAGCAGTTACTCGCCGACAGACTATGGCTACACCTTC
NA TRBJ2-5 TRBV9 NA CASSVESLPETQYF TGTGCCAGCAGCGTAGAAAGCCTCCCCGAGACCCAGTACTTC
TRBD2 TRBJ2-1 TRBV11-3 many CASSSSEWTSGRAGYEQFF TGTGCCAGCAGCTCCTCAGAGTGGACTAGCGGGAGGGCCGGGTATGAGCAGTTCTTC
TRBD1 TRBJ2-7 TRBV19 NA CATTIDGGTGSEQYF TGTGCCACGACAATCGATGGCGGGACAGGGAGCGAGCAGTACTTC
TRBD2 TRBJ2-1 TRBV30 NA CAWRATGTSGIYNEQFF TGTGCCTGGAGGGCCACCGGGACTAGCGGAATCTACAATGAGCAGTTCTTC
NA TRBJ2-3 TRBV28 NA CATDRFDTDTQYF TGTGCCACCGACAGGTTTGACACAGATACGCAGTATTTT
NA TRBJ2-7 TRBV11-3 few CASSLTSNHHEQYF TGTGCCAGCAGCTTGACTAGTAATCACCACGAGCAGTACTTC
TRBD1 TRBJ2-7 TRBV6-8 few CASTRTGLSYEQYF TGTGCCAGCACCCGGACAGGGCTGTCCTACGAGCAGTACTTC
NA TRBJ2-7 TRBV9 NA CASSLGAGNEQYF TGTGCCAGCAGCTTAGGGGCAGGCAACGAGCAGTACTTC
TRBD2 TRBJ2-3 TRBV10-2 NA CASRTSGGTDTQYF TGCGCCAGCAGGACTAGCGGGGGCACAGATACGCAGTATTTT
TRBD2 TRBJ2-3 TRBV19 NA CASSIFGTSGSADTQYF TGTGCCAGTAGTATCTTCGGGACTAGCGGGTCCGCAGATACGCAGTATTTT
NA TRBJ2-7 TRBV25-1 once CASSPPLEHEQYF TGTGCCAGCAGTCCCCCGCTTGAGCACGAGCAGTACTTC
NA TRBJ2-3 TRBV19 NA CASSPDLGSADTQYF TGTGCCAGTAGTCCCGACTTAGGGAGCGCAGATACGCAGTATTTT
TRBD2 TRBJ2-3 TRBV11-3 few CASSAWGGPDTQYF TGTGCCAGCAGCGCTTGGGGGGGACCAGATACGCAGTATTTT
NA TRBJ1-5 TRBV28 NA CASSHNPHYLTPQHF TGTGCCAGCAGCCACAACCCACACTACTTGACGCCCCAGCATTTT
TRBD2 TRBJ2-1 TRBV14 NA CASSSGEGPYNEQFF TGTGCCAGCAGCTCCGGGGAGGGTCCCTACAATGAGCAGTTCTTC
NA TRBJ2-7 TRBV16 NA CASSQQLEGPYEQYF TGTGCCAGCAGCCAACAACTAGAAGGCCCCTACGAGCAGTACTTC
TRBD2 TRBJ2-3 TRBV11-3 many CASSLSRGGRADTQYF TGTGCCAGCAGCCTTTCACGGGGGGGCAGGGCAGATACGCAGTATTTT
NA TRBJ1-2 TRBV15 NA CATSREVGVGYGYTF TGTGCCACCAGCAGAGAGGTGGGGGTCGGCTATGGCTACACCTTC
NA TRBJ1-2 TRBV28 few CASSFGRDGYTF TGTGCCAGCAGTTTCGGCAGGGATGGCTACACCTTC
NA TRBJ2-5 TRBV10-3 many CAISESRYQETQYF TGTGCCATCAGTGAGTCAAGGTACCAAGAGACCCAGTACTTC
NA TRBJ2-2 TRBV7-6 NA CASRIDSGGGTGELFF TGTGCCAGCAGGATAGACAGCGGAGGAGGGACCGGGGAGCTGTTTTTT
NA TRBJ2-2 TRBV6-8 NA CASSLYFTGELFF TGTGCCAGCAGTCTCTACTTCACCGGGGAGCTGTTTTTT
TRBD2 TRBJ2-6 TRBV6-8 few CASRPGLAGSSSGANVLTF TGTGCCAGCAGGCCGGGACTAGCGGGATCTAGCTCTGGGGCCAACGTCCTGACTTTC
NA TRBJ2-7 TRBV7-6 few CASSPGLPPYEQYF TGTGCCAGCAGCCCGGGACTGCCTCCCTACGAGCAGTACTTC
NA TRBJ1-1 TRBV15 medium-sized CATSRFFRGSYTEAFF TGTGCCACCAGCAGATTTTTTCGGGGCAGCTACACTGAAGCTTTCTTT
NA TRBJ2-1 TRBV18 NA CASSPPGQKGPYNEQFF TGTGCCAGCTCACCACCTGGACAGAAAGGACCCTACAATGAGCAGTTCTTC
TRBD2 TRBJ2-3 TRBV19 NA CASSPRPGSGGTDTQYF TGTGCCAGTAGTCCGAGGCCGGGTAGCGGGGGCACAGATACGCAGTATTTT
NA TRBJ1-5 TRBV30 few CAWNRGERQPQHF TGTGCCTGGAACCGCGGGGAAAGGCAGCCCCAGCATTTT
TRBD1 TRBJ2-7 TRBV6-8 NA CASSPWTGAEQYF TGTGCCAGCAGTCCCTGGACAGGGGCCGAGCAGTACTTC
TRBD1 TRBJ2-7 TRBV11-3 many CASSFGTGDYEQYF TGTGCCAGCAGCTTCGGGACAGGGGATTACGAGCAGTACTTC
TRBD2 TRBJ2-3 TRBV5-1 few CASSSGGGGAPHTQYF TGCGCCAGCAGCTCCGGCGGCGGGGGGGCTCCACATACGCAGTATTTT
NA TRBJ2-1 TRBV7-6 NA CASSLVLGGLYNEQFF TGTGCCAGCAGCTTGGTTTTGGGGGGCCTTTACAATGAGCAGTTCTTC
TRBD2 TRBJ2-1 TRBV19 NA CASRIGLGANEQFF TGTGCCAGTAGAATAGGACTAGGGGCAAATGAGCAGTTCTTC
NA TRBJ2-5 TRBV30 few CAWSVMAQETQYF TGTGCCTGGAGTGTAATGGCTCAAGAGACCCAGTACTTC
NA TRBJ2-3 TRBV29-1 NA CSVGATPSTDTQYF TGCAGCGTTGGGGCGACACCCAGCACAGATACGCAGTATTTT
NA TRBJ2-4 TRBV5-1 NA CASSSLRDSHLAKNIQYF TGCGCCAGCAGCTCCCTCCGAGACAGCCACTTAGCCAAAAACATTCAGTACTTC
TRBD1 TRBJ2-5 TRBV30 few CAWYPRTGAETQYF TGTGCCTGGTACCCGAGGACAGGGGCAGAGACCCAGTACTTC
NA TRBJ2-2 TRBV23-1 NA CASSLPGSGELFF TGCGCCAGCAGCCTACCAGGGTCCGGGGAGCTGTTTTTT
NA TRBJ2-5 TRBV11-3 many CASSSNWFQETQYF TGTGCCAGCAGCTCCAACTGGTTCCAAGAGACCCAGTACTTC
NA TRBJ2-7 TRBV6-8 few CASNPLRGSSYEQYF TGTGCCAGCAATCCCCTGCGGGGAAGCTCCTACGAGCAGTACTTC
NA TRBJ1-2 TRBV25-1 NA CASRADTGYGYTF TGTGCCAGCCGGGCAGATACTGGCTATGGCTACACCTTC